These 13 T cell receptor beta chains were all obtained from the same sample, sequenced in a study of response to subunit inactivated influenza vaccine. TCRdb reprocessed the RT-PCR reads with MiXCR, giving one entry per CDR3 protein. Of more than 400,000 distinct CDR3 sequences listed, 10% to 11% were seen once; the top ten hold approximately 12%. This sample comprised PBMCs from blood, obtained about 40 days after vaccination. All receptors come from a man aged 45-65 years who received an inactivated influenza vaccine.

This clonotype was recorded a few times. The chain recombines TRBV6-1 with TRBJ2-7; 9 bases are a match to TRBD1. Germline-derived CDR1 and CDR2 are MNHNS and SASEGT. With 6 bases clipped from V and 4 bases from J, the junction kept 22 bases outside the gene matches. The CDR3 runs to 19 residues. The CDR3 region is CASSQSGFTGDRDKYEQYF. As DNA, the CDR3 is TGTGCCAGCAGCCAATCGGGATTTACTGGGGACAGGGATAAGTACGAGCAGTACTTC.

This chain joins TRBV20-1 and TRBJ2-5, with a weak D call TRBD1 (7 bases). Looked up from germline, CDR1 is DFQATT and CDR2 is SNEGSKA (reference sequence). This CDR3 comprises 14 residues. The V end was cut by 6 bases, the J end by 9 bases, with 23 bases between. The CDR3 here is CSAAPGTAGAAQYF. CDR3 bases: TGCAGTGCGGCACCGGGGACAGCGGGTGCGGCCCAGTACTTC.

Many counts were recorded for this clonotype. V usage is TRBV29-1 and J usage is TRBJ2-5; D may be TRBD1 or TRBD2 (5 bases each). From germline, CDR1 is SQVTM and CDR2 ANQGSEA. V was cut by 7 bases and J by 1 base, with 10 bases left in between. There are 12 residues in the CDR3. The CDR3 is CSAGTAQETQYF. The CDR3 region has the DNA TGCAGCGCTGGGACGGCCCAAGAGACCCAGTACTTC. The full variable domain, in which reference TRBV29-1 and TRBJ2-5 provide the parts outside the CDR3, is SAVISQKPSRDICQRGTSLTIQCQVDSQVTMMFWYRQQPGQSLTLIATANQGSEATYESGFVIDKFPISRPNLTFSTLTVSNMSPEDSSIYLCSAGTAQETQYFGPGTRLLVL.

V is TRBV27 and J is TRBJ2-1, with TRBD1 as a possible D gene (6 bases). Germline-derived CDR1 and CDR2 are MNHEY and SMNVEV (reference sequence). Trimming cost V 5 bases and J 7 bases, with 15 bases left between them. This CDR3 is built from 14 residues. The CDR3 DNA sequence: TGTGCCAGCAGTCGGAAGGGGGAGTGGAATGAGCAGTTCTTC. Its protein product is CASSRKGEWNEQFF.

The chain joins TRBV6-1 to TRBJ1-2, with 7 bases fitting TRBD1. CDR3 size: 13 residues. Germline CDR1 and CDR2: MNHNS and SASEGT. The ends lost 1 base at V and 7 bases at J; junction bases unmatched: 3. The CDR3 is CASSEVAGGGYTF. DNA for the CDR3: TGTGCCAGCAGTGAAGTCGCAGGGGGTGGCTACACCTTC.

The rearrangement uses TRBV7-9 and TRBJ2-1; D may correspond to TRBD1 or TRBD2 (5 bases each). This CDR3 comprises 14 residues. Germline V lookup: CDR1 SEHNR, CDR2 FQNEAQ (reference sequence). Between the trimmed V and J ends, which lost 2 bases and 9 bases, there was a span of 14 bases. The CDR3 here is CASSLSPGAGEQFF. CDR3 in DNA: TGTGCCAGCAGCTTATCTCCCGGGGCAGGTGAGCAGTTCTTC.

This chain uses TRBV20-1 with TRBJ2-2, with 7 nucleotides matching TRBD2. The CDR3 totals 15 residues. The germline CDR1 and CDR2 sequences are DFQATT and SNEGSKA (reference sequence). The ends lost 2 bases at V and 0 bases at J; junction bases unmatched: 3. The chain's CDR3 is CSARLGTTNTGELFF. In nucleotides, the CDR3 is TGCAGTGCTAGACTCGGGACTACGAACACCGGGGAGCTGTTTTTT.

This clonotype was counted many times. V usage is TRBV2 and J usage is TRBJ2-5; unclear D gene. V was cut by 5 bases and J by 3 bases, with 10 bases left in between. This CDR3 spans 13 amino acids. Germline CDR1 is SNHLY and CDR2 is FYNNEI. The CDR3 reads CASSPPVEETQYF. The CDR3 DNA reads as TGTGCCAGCAGTCCCCCGGTCGAAGAGACCCAGTACTTC.

The chain links TRBV12-3 or TRBV12-4 to TRBJ2-1, with TRBD2 matching 10 bases. This CDR3 comprises 18 residues. J lost 8 bases, V lost 6 bases, and 19 bases had no gene match. CDR3 coding DNA: TGTGCCAGCAGCCGAAGGCGCGCGGTAGCGGGAGGTAGGGATGAGCAGTTCTTC. Translated: CASSRRRAVAGGRDEQFF.

The V call is TRBV3-1, the J call TRBJ1-1, with 7 nucleotides matching TRBD1. Germline assignment: CDR1 LGHDT and CDR2 YNNKEL (reference sequence). The trim removed 6 bases at V and 3 bases at J, leaving 7 bases unmatched. The CDR3 is 14 amino acids. This chain's CDR3 is CASREQGRDTEAFF. In DNA, the CDR3 is TGTGCCAGCAGAGAACAGGGGAGGGACACTGAAGCTTTCTTT.

This clonotype was found many times. This sequence joins TRBV20-1 and TRBJ2-5, with 13 positions matching TRBD2. There are 16 residues in the CDR3. V trimming: 4 bases; J trimming: 2 bases; junction bases outside the gene matches: 7. Germline V gene data show CDR1 as DFQATT and CDR2 as SNEGSKA (reference sequence). CDR3 region: CSATRTSGSVQETQYF. The DNA for the CDR3 is TGCAGTGCTACCCGGACTAGCGGGAGCGTACAAGAGACCCAGTACTTC.

J is TRBJ2-7 and V is TRBV5-1; TRBD2 matches at 9 bases. The CDR3 runs 14 residues. Germline lookup yields CDR1 SGHRS and CDR2 YFSETQ. The J segment lost 6 bases and the V segment lost 2 bases, leaving 6 bases of the junction unmatched. The CDR3 loop reads CASSFSSGSREQYF. The CDR3 DNA reads as TGCGCCAGCAGCTTTAGTAGCGGGAGTCGCGAGCAGTACTTC.

This clonotype was picked up a small number of times. The chain has TRBV27 and TRBJ2-5; TRBD2 matches 8 bases. V lost 5 bases to trimming and J lost 2 bases; unmatched junction nucleotides: 4. CDR3 size: 14 residues. Germline CDR1 and CDR2: MNHEY and SMNVEV (reference sequence). CDR3 residues: CASSGTSPQETQYF. The CDR3 DNA reads as TGTGCCAGCAGTGGGACTAGTCCGCAAGAGACCCAGTACTTC.